This T cell receptor beta chain was identified during a study of CD8 T cells in ankylosing spondylitis. Whole-study results and caveats: Roughly eight highly homologous variants made up a TCR beta motif that seemed to typify ankylosing spondylitis blood. According to the report, clones linked to the disease were significantly enriched in matched synovial fluid samples taken from ankylosing spondylitis patients. CD8+ by phenotype, disease-linked clones were relatively rare in peripheral blood.

Scientists made TCR beta libraries using quantitative 5'-RACE with molecular barcodes. TCRdb reprocessed the 5' RACE reads via MiXCR and lists one record per CDR3 protein. The data show about 540,000 distinct CDR3 sequences, about an eighth seen once. V was clipped by 1 base and J by 4 bases, with 10 bases between them. In germline, CDR1 is MGHRA, CDR2 YSYEKL. The CDR3 runs 14 residues. With respect to this clonotype: What it binds is not known.

V and J are TRBV4-1 and TRBJ1-1; TRBD1 is a possible D gene (5 bases). The sequence came from a male donor with ankylosing spondylitis. Specimen: blood, either unsorted or a sorted T cell fraction (not recorded which). In DNA form, the CDR3 reads TGCGCCAGCAGCCAAGTGGGAAGGGGCACTGAAGCTTTCTTT. Translated, it gives CASSQVGRGTEAFF.